These T cell receptor beta chains were read from a single sample in a study of patients and donors after allogeneic stem cell transplantation. Via MiXCR, TCRdb re-called the RT-PCR reads, giving one row per CDR3 protein. The sample carries about 960,000 distinct CDR3 sequences, around 17% recorded once. The sample was blood, either unsorted or a sorted T cell fraction (not recorded which). These receptors were taken from a human donor who was either an allogeneic HSCT recipient or a stem cell or donor lymphocyte infusion donor (not recorded which). It is not recorded whose cells these are; they may come from a transplant donor. CDR3s leave out the opening cysteine and the closing phenylalanine or tryptophan.

>TRBV11-2
ASSLVRDPIYEQY
>TRBV20-1
SARVDRATYEQY
>TRBV6-4
ASGRERGTGELF
>TRBV18
ASSPDLVGTGVHEQY
>TRBV4-1
ASSQVGKTVNTEAF
>TRBV20-1
SAPDPTGNTEAF
>TRBV24-1
ATSDPGLRGGTQY
>TRBV7-3
ASSSKGPREAF
>TRBV4-3
ASSTRDQPQH
>TRBV5-1
ASSLEVGNRPSYNEQF
>TRBV2
ASSEVSAGKETQY
>TRBV10-3
AISESDRVNEKLF
>TRBV12-3/TRBV12-4
ASSDNEQF
>TRBV28
ASSYAGGKLLTAF
>TRBV14
ASSQSVGSRERMNTEAF
>TRBV19
ASIDPGAGLYNEQF
>TRBV12-3/TRBV12-4
ASSEGGNTEAF
>TRBV2
ASSGYRPGNQPQH
>TRBV6-1
ASRPLSVDSYEQY
>TRBV20-1
SAAGTGPEAF
>TRBV18
ASSPRGYRRQLIQY
>TRBV29-1
SVEFGNTIY
>TRBV6-5
ASSYQDSTYEQY
>TRBV12-3/TRBV12-4
ASSLQERYGYT
>TRBV7-6
ASSLASPDRVTTDTQY
>TRBV5-1
ASSHRANTGELF
>TRBV6-5
ASSYRGQGIYGYT
>TRBV13
ASSSWEGLEHNEQF